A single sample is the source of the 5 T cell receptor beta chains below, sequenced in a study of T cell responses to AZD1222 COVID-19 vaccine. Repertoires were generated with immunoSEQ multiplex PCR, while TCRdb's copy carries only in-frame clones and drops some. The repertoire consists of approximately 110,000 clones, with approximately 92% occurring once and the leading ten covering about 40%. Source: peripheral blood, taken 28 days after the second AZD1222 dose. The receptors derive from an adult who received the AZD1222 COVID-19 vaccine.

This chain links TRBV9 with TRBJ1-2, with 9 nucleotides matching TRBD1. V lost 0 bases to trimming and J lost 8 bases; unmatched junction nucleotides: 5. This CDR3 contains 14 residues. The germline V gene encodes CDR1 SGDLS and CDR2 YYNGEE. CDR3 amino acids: CASSVEGTGWGYTF. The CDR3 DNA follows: TGTGCCAGCAGCGTAGAAGGGACAGGGTGGGGCTACACCTTC.

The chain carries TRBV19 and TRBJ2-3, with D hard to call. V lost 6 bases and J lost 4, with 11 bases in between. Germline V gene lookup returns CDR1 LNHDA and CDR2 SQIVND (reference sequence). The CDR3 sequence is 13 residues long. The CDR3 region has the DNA TGTGCCAGTAGCCCCACCGGTCCAGATACGCAGTATTTT. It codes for CASSPTGPDTQYF.

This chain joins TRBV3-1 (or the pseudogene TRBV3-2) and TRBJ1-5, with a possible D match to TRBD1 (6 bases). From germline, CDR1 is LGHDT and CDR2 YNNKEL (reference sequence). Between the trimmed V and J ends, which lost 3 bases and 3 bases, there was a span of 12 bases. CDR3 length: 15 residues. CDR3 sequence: CASSQMGQANQPQHF. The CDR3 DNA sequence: TGTGCCAGCAGCCAGATGGGACAAGCCAATCAGCCCCAGCATTTT.

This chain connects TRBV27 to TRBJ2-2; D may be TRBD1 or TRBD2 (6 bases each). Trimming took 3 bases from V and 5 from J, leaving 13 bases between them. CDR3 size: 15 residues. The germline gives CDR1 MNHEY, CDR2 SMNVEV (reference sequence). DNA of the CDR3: TGTGCCAGCAGTTTTCAGGGGACTGGGACCGGGGAGCTGTTTTTT. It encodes CASSFQGTGTGELFF.

This chain's CDR3 is CASSLPGKVNTIYF. CDR3 nucleotides: TGTGCCAGCAGCTTACCAGGGAAGGTAAACACCATATATTTT. The chain joins TRBV7-9 to TRBJ1-3; TRBD1 is a possible D gene (5 bases). Germline loops: CDR1 SEHNR, CDR2 FQNEAQ (reference sequence). This CDR3 spans 14 amino acids. Trimming pared 2 bases from V and 6 bases from J, leaving 11 bases between.